This TCR beta chain was captured in a study of cytomegalovirus exposure and HLA in healthy donors. V lost 0 bases and J 3 bases, leaving 14 bases between the germline ends. Germline CDR1 is LGHNA and CDR2 is YNFKEQ. This CDR3 is built from 16 residues. Researchers ran the PCR with 60 Vbeta and 13 Jbeta primers. Only in-frame clones appear in the TCRdb table, and some are missing; sequencing was by immunoSEQ multiplex PCR. Among around 300,000 clones, roughly 70% were seen once, and the ten largest hold roughly 2.4%. This clonotype was obtained from a female donor in good health and CMV-seronegative. The rearrangement links TRBV4-2 to TRBJ2-5; D perhaps matches TRBD2 (6 bases). Specimen: PBMCs. The CDR3 here is CASSQEGGLAEETQYF. CDR3 DNA: TGTGCCAGCAGCCAAGAGGGGGGTCTAGCCGAAGAGACCCAGTACTTC.